Below are 26 T cell receptor beta chains sequenced from a single sample in a study of post-analysis software for immune sequencing data. General observations from the study: Compared with controls, patients had more of roughly five TRBV segments, including TRBV5-6, TRBV5-1 and TRBV20-1.

Their antigen targets remain unknown. TCR beta libraries were prepared from cDNA with unique molecular identifiers. In TCRdb, the PCR reads were re-called with MiXCR into one record per CDR3 protein. The repertoire includes under 900,000 distinct CDR3 sequences, about 50% of them detected once, and approximately 4.2% sits in the top ten. Material: blood. These receptors originate from a girl aged 10 to 17 with multiple sclerosis.

As DNA, the CDR3 is TGTGCCAGCAGCTTCTCCCTACATAACACTGAAGCTTTCTTT. Translating it yields CASSFSLHNTEAFF. The chain has TRBV7-2 and TRBJ1-1; D uncertain. The CDR3 contains 14 residues. V was cut by 3 bases and J by 2 bases, with 10 bases left in between. The germline CDR1 and CDR2 sequences are SGHTA and FQGNSA.

This chain connects TRBV4-1 to TRBJ2-4; D is perhaps TRBD2 (7 bases). With the DNA end fitting TRBJ2-5 better, the J assignment may be wrong. Germline loops: CDR1 MGHRA, CDR2 YSYEKL. CDR3 size: 15 residues. The CDR3 DNA reads as TGCGCCAGCAGCAACCAGAGGGGGGGCGTAGAGACCCAGTACTTC. Residues: CASSNQRGGVETQYF.

This clonotype was detected a few times. The gene calls are TRBV2 and TRBJ2-7; no definite D call. CDR1 and CDR2 from the germline V gene are SNHLY and FYNNEI. Trimming cost V 3 bases and J 7 bases, with 10 bases left between them. The CDR3 spans 12 residues. CDR3 amino acids: CASSDFPPEQYF. The CDR3 region has the DNA TGTGCCAGCAGTGACTTCCCCCCTGAGCAGTACTTC.

The V gene is TRBV12-3 or TRBV12-4, the J gene TRBJ1-5; 9 positions agree with TRBD1. V shed 5 bases, J shed 6 bases, and the junction held 8 bases outside the gene matches. This CDR3 comprises 15 residues. DNA for the CDR3: TGTGCCAGCAGTACGGGGACAGGGCTTTCTCAGCCCCAGCATTTT. Its translation: CASSTGTGLSQPQHF.

This chain connects TRBV7-3 to TRBJ1-1; 9 bases line up with TRBD1. With V trimmed by 4 bases and J by 4 bases, 7 bases remained unmatched. The length of the CDR3 is 15 residues. Germline V gene lookup returns CDR1 SGHTA and CDR2 FQGTGA. The CDR3 is CASSYTGGAGTEAFF. CDR3 nucleotides: TGTGCCAGCAGCTACACAGGGGGCGCGGGCACTGAAGCTTTCTTT.

This clonotype was detected a few times. V usage is TRBV7-6 and J usage is TRBJ2-6, with D perhaps TRBD2 (7 bases). The V gene lost 3 bases and the J gene lost 4 bases, with 13 bases spanning the gap. The CDR3 runs to 16 residues. The germline V gene has CDR1 SGHVS and CDR2 FNYEAQ. The CDR3 nucleotides are TGTGCCAGCAGCTTTGCCGGGGGGCTCGGGGCCAACGTCCTGACTTTC. It specifies CASSFAGGLGANVLTF.

The chain uses TRBV18 and TRBJ2-3; D is uncertain. V dropped 0 bases and J dropped 2 bases, with 9 bases sitting between them. CDR1 and CDR2 (germline): KGHSH, LQKENI. CDR3 length: 15 residues. Here the CDR3 reads CASSPPIQYTDTQYF. For the CDR3, the DNA is TGTGCCAGCTCACCACCAATACAGTACACAGATACGCAGTATTTT.

The sample holds many counts of this clonotype. The rearrangement links TRBV11-1 to TRBJ2-1, with D perhaps matching TRBD1 (5 bases). Germline V CDR1 and CDR2: SGHAT, FQDESV (reference sequence). The CDR3 is made up of 17 amino acids. V was cut by 1 base and J by 4 bases, with 17 bases left in between. The CDR3: CASSLERQGLPYNEQFF. CDR3 sequence (DNA): TGTGCCAGCAGCTTAGAGAGGCAGGGTCTTCCTTACAATGAGCAGTTCTTC.

CDR3 DNA sequence: TGTGCCAGCAGCTTAGGAGAGGGTGCTGCTGAAGCTTTCTTT. It specifies CASSLGEGAAEAFF. The chain has TRBV7-9 and TRBJ1-1; D is ambiguous. Between the trimmed V and J ends, which lost 1 base and 6 bases, there was a span of 12 bases. CDR1 is SEHNR and CDR2 is FQNEAQ in the germline V gene (reference sequence). This CDR3 is 14 amino acids long.

The CDR3 reads CASRSRDRGSYEQYF. In nucleotides, the CDR3 is TGTGCCAGCAGGAGCCGGGACAGGGGATCCTACGAGCAGTACTTC. The gene calls are TRBV5-6 and TRBJ2-7; the match to TRBD1 covers 10 bases. This CDR3 region has 15 residues. Germline CDR1 SGHDT, CDR2 YYEEEE. V lost 5 bases, J lost 1 base, and 6 bases stayed unmatched.

This clonotype has a handful of counts. The rearrangement uses TRBV4-2 and TRBJ2-7; D is perhaps TRBD2 (5 bases). The V and J ends lost 0 bases and 1 base respectively, with 7 bases between them. CDR3 length equals 14 residues. Germline assignment: CDR1 LGHNA and CDR2 YNFKEQ. CDR3 nucleotides: TGTGCCAGCAGCCAAGAGTTAGCGTCCTACGAGCAGTACTTC. Protein product: CASSQELASYEQYF.

This clonotype was detected a few times. The rearrangement links TRBV7-2 to TRBJ2-7; TRBD1 matches 7 bases. The CDR3 sequence is 15 residues long. Per germline, CDR1 SGHTA and CDR2 FQGNSA. Trimming cost V 3 bases and J 0 bases; bases outside gene matches: 5. DNA of the CDR3: TGTGCCAGCAGCTTCGACAGGGCTCGCTCCTACGAGCAGTACTTC. Translating it yields CASSFDRARSYEQYF.

Only a few counts were recorded for this clonotype. The chain uses TRBV6-1 and TRBJ1-2, with D hard to call. V gave up 7 bases and J gave up 5 bases, with 11 bases separating them. The CDR3 contains 12 residues. CDR1 and CDR2 (germline): MNHNS, SASEGT. DNA for the CDR3: TGTGCCAGCATGGCAGGAGCTTATGGCTACACCTTC. This encodes CASMAGAYGYTF.

This clonotype has just a few counts. The rearrangement links TRBV20-1 to TRBJ2-7; 9 bases are shared with TRBD1. This CDR3 is built from 17 residues. CDR1 DFQATT and CDR2 SNEGSKA come from the germline V gene (reference sequence). With V trimmed by 4 bases and J by 0 bases, 13 bases remained unmatched. This chain's CDR3 is CSAMGQGLRTSSYEQYF. The CDR3, as DNA: TGCAGTGCTATGGGACAGGGATTACGGACGAGCTCCTACGAGCAGTACTTC.

The chain uses TRBV9 and TRBJ1-6, with 9 bases identical to TRBD1. The trim removed 1 base at V and 9 bases at J, leaving 5 bases unmatched. The CDR3 has 15 residues. CDR1 is SGDLS, CDR2 YYNGEE, per germline. Here the CDR3 DNA reads TGTGCCAGCAGCGTAACCGGGACAGGGTTTTCACCCCTCCACTTT. Amino acid sequence: CASSVTGTGFSPLHF.

Only a few counts were recorded for this clonotype. V and J are TRBV29-1 and TRBJ1-1, with D unresolved. The CDR3 length is 13 residues. Trimming cost V 4 bases and J 4 bases, with 13 bases left between them. Germline lookup yields CDR1 SQVTM and CDR2 ANQGSEA. Here the CDR3 reads CSVVHSEATEAFF. As DNA, the CDR3 is TGCAGCGTTGTGCACAGCGAGGCCACTGAAGCTTTCTTT.

This clonotype was observed a few times. The CDR3 is CATSRDAVYGYTF. For the CDR3, the DNA is TGTGCCACCAGCAGAGACGCAGTCTATGGCTACACCTTC. The V call is TRBV15, the J call TRBJ1-2; D ambiguous. The CDR3 is 13 residues long. The V gene's germline CDR1 is LNHNV and CDR2 YYDKDF (reference sequence). The V end lost 0 bases, the J end lost 4 bases, and 6 bases lay between the germline ends.

The chain has TRBV6-1 and TRBJ2-6, with TRBD1 identical over 9 bases. Germline V lookup: CDR1 MNHNS, CDR2 SASEGT. This CDR3 contains 17 residues. Germline trimming cut 5 bases from V and 0 bases from J; bases unmatched to any gene: 5. The CDR3 DNA follows: TGTGCCAGCAGTAGGACAGGGGTGCGCTCTGGGGCCAACGTCCTGACTTTC. Translating gives CASSRTGVRSGANVLTF.

This chain connects TRBV10-3 to TRBJ2-5, with TRBD2 identical over 11 bases. This CDR3 has 15 amino acids. CDR1 is ENHRY and CDR2 is SYGVKD in the germline V gene. Trimming at V came to 3 bases and at J to 9 bases, leaving 9 bases not matched to a gene. The chain's CDR3 is CAISELAGDSGPQYF. In nucleotides, the CDR3 is TGTGCCATCAGTGAACTAGCGGGAGACTCGGGGCCCCAGTACTTC.

In this sample, this clonotype turned up a few times. This chain joins TRBV20-1 and TRBJ2-1, with 8 bases identical to TRBD2. CDR1 and CDR2 from the germline V gene are DFQATT and SNEGSKA (reference sequence). The CDR3 runs to 15 residues. Unmatched junction bases numbered 6, after V lost 2 bases and J lost 3 bases. The CDR3 nucleotides read TGCAGTGCTAGATCGGTAGCGGGGTTCTACAATGAGCAGTTCTTC. The encoded protein is CSARSVAGFYNEQFF.

The CDR3 sequence: CASSPLQGNEKLFF. The DNA for the CDR3 is TGTGCCAGCAGCCCGTTACAGGGAAATGAAAAACTGTTTTTT. The V and J genes are TRBV5-5 and TRBJ1-4; D is perhaps TRBD1 (6 bases). Germline-derived CDR1 and CDR2 are SGHKS and YYEKEE (reference sequence). This CDR3 contains 14 residues. The V gene lost 4 bases and the J gene lost 5 bases, with 12 bases spanning the gap.

Written as DNA, the CDR3 is TGTGCCAGCAGTACGACTAGGGCGAGCGCAGATACGCAGTATTTT. It is translated as CASSTTRASADTQYF. The V call is TRBV12-3 or TRBV12-4, the J call TRBJ2-3; D may be TRBD2 (6 bases). The CDR3 is 15 residues long. V gave up 5 bases and J gave up 4 bases, with 16 bases separating them.

This chain joins TRBV30 and TRBJ2-2; TRBD1 might be the D (6 bases). CDR1 and CDR2 from the germline V gene are GTSNPN and SVGIG (reference sequence). V lost 8 bases and J lost 7, with 17 bases in between. CDR3 length: 13 amino acids. CDR3 loop: CAGTKGDYGELFF. CDR3 sequence (DNA): TGTGCCGGAACCAAGGGGGATTACGGGGAGCTGTTTTTT. Combining the CDR3 with reference TRBV30 and TRBJ2-2 gives the whole variable domain SQTIHQWPATLVQPVGSPLSLECTVEGTSNPNLYWYRQAAGRGLQLLFYSVGIGQISSEVPQNLSASRPQDRQFILSSKKLLLSDSGFYLCAGTKGDYGELFFGEGSRLTVL.

The chain uses TRBV15 and TRBJ2-1; TRBD2 matches 13 bases. CDR3 length equals 19 residues. Trimming cost V 1 base and J 3 bases; bases outside gene matches: 9. Germline V CDR1 and CDR2: LNHNV, YYDKDF (reference sequence). CDR3 bases: TGTGCCACCAGCAGAGCGGGACTAGCGGGACCGGGTTTCTACAATGAGCAGTTCTTC. Its protein is CATSRAGLAGPGFYNEQFF.

The V and J genes are TRBV5-5 and TRBJ1-1, with a tentative D call TRBD1 (6 bases). Per germline, CDR1 SGHKS and CDR2 YYEKEE (reference sequence). This CDR3 region has 14 residues. The V end lost 4 bases, the J end lost 0 bases, and 10 bases lay between the germline ends. The CDR3 nucleotides read TGTGCCAGCAGCGTACGGGGGCTGAACACTGAAGCTTTCTTT. Its protein is CASSVRGLNTEAFF.

In its sample, this clonotype was seen once. The V gene is TRBV6-6, the J gene TRBJ2-4; a weak D match, TRBD2 (6 bases). CDR1 is MNHNY and CDR2 is SVGAGI in the germline V gene (reference sequence). There are 13 residues in the CDR3. V lost 2 bases to trimming and J lost 13 bases, with 15 bases between them. As DNA, the CDR3 is TGTGCCAGCAGTTACCCCGGCGGGGTAGAGCAGTACTTC. Its protein product is CASSYPGGVEQYF.